This T cell receptor beta chain is from a study of T cell repertoires in cytomegalovirus infection. TCRdb reprocessed the reads with MiXCR, giving one entry per CDR3 protein. In the table there are tens of thousands of distinct CDR3 sequences, approximately 43% of which are singletons. Germline loops: CDR1 MNHEY, CDR2 SMNVEV (reference sequence). CDR3 length: 14 residues. V dropped 6 bases and J dropped 6 bases, with 14 bases sitting between them. This clonotype has more than one count but fewer than ten. Its specificity is not known. The sequenced sample was CD8+ T cells from cultured PBMCs, obtained from culture after CMV antigen stimulation. The genes are TRBV27 and TRBJ1-4; D not resolved. This clonotype was sampled from a human donor in good health (CMV status not recorded). Some clones in this sample may be carry-over from other donors' samples. The CDR3 coding sequence is TGTGCCAGCAGCCCCCGTAGCTTCGATGAAAAACTGTTTTTT. It codes for CASSPRSFDEKLFF.